This TCR beta chain originates from a study of T cell changes during pregnancy in multiple sclerosis (dated by TCRdb to about 2019). Notes on the research overall: The study looked at changes in the T cell repertoire across pregnancy in women with multiple sclerosis.

Inclusive of the bounding cysteine and phenylalanine, the CDR3 is 15 residues long. Only the CDR3 portion is preserved as DNA: 45 bases, with reading frame beginning at the first base. V was cut back by 1 base and J by 5 bases, leaving a gap of 14 bases between them. Via the germline V gene (reference sequence), CDR1 is LNHDA and CDR2 SQIVND. As to this clone: Its specific antigen is unknown. Per-nucleotide qualities are absent, and no much larger clonotype sits a single base away.

Libraries were made using the immunoSEQ multiplex PCR assay. TCRdb re-hosts the immuneACCESS table, in-frame sequences only. Its copies lack some clones; in the studies checked, an unresolved V gene accounts for under half of them, and the cause for the rest is not known. In all, the sample holds about 40,000 clones, and about 90% of those were seen once. The ten most abundant clones make up 0.78% of the sample. This TCR came from a female donor with multiple sclerosis, enrolled in a pregnancy study. Sequencing was performed on CD4+ T cells from peripheral blood mononuclear cells, taken before pregnancy. Rearrangement joined TRBV19 to TRBJ1-1; a weak D assignment points to TRBD1 (5 bases agree). The sequenced DNA: TGTGCCAGTAGTATAGGTGTACAGGTAATGACTGAAGCTTTCTTT. Translation gives CASSIGVQVMTEAFF.